This T cell receptor (beta chain) derives from a study of T cell changes during pregnancy in multiple sclerosis. Here immunoSEQ multiplex PCR was the method, and the copy in TCRdb shows in-frame clones only, minus some. The top ten clones hold roughly 7.7% of a sample with about 23,000 clones, about 90% of them seen once. The CDR3 extends over 15 amino acids. Germline lookup yields CDR1 LGHNA and CDR2 YSLEER. The ends were cut back, 0 bases at V and 1 base at J, with 7 bases in the middle. The chain carries TRBV4-3 and TRBJ1-5, with D perhaps TRBD1 (5 bases). This sample comprised CD8+ T cells from peripheral blood mononuclear cells, obtained after pregnancy. The source is a female donor with multiple sclerosis, enrolled in a pregnancy study. The CDR3 loop is CASSQDGGSNQPQHF. CDR3 bases: TGCGCCAGCAGCCAAGACGGGGGAAGCAATCAGCCCCAGCATTTT.